One and the same sample provided the 9 T cell receptor beta chains below, sequenced in a study of neoadjuvant anti-PD-1 for oral cavity cancer. Here immunoSEQ multiplex PCR was the method, and the copy in TCRdb shows in-frame clones only, minus some. The repertoire has 6,500 to 7,500 clones, around 40% of them found once; the top ten carry 20% to 30%. The starting material was tumor tissue, obtained before nivolumab (anti-PD-1) treatment. These receptor sequences come from a person aged 40 to 85 with oral cavity squamous cell carcinoma.

This clone was detected only a few times. V gene TRBV2 combines with J gene TRBJ2-4; possibly TRBD1 for D (6 bases). CDR3 size: 16 residues. Germline V lookup: CDR1 SNHLY, CDR2 FYNNEI. V was cut by 6 bases and J by 0 bases, with 15 bases left in between. CDR3 protein: CASREKPGVAKNIQYF. The DNA of the CDR3 is TGTGCCAGCAGAGAGAAGCCAGGGGTAGCCAAAAACATTCAGTACTTC.

This chain connects TRBV6-5 to TRBJ2-7, with 8 bases lining up with TRBD2. Germline CDR1 is MNHEY and CDR2 is SVGAGI. Trimming cost V 4 bases and J 1 base; bases outside gene matches: 6. The CDR3 sequence is 15 residues long. CDR3 amino acids: CASSSGTRGSYEQYF. In DNA, the CDR3 is TGTGCCAGCAGTTCCGGGACTAGGGGGTCCTACGAGCAGTACTTC.

The chain links TRBV6-5 to TRBJ1-6; 7 bases are a match to TRBD1. V lost 6 bases, J lost 2 bases, and 4 bases stayed unmatched. This CDR3 region has 15 residues. Germline V gene data show CDR1 as MNHEY and CDR2 as SVGAGI. Written as DNA, the CDR3 is TGTGCCAGCAGACCAGGGACAGCCTATAATTCACCCCTCCACTTT. It specifies CASRPGTAYNSPLHF.

The V gene is TRBV4-3, the J gene TRBJ2-1; 9 bases are a match to TRBD1. CDR1 LGHNA and CDR2 YSLEER come from the germline V gene. V lost 3 bases and J lost 1; bases outside the gene matches: 4. This CDR3 is 16 amino acids long. CDR3: CASSQEGQGSYNEQFF. In DNA form, the CDR3 reads TGCGCCAGCAGCCAGGAGGGACAGGGTTCCTACAATGAGCAGTTCTTC.

In this sample, this clone is medium-sized (0.01 to 0.1%). The chain links TRBV29-1 to TRBJ1-5; D might be TRBD1 (6 bases). Germline assignment: CDR1 SQVTM and CDR2 ANQGSEA. V lost 5 bases to trimming and J lost 15 bases, with 17 bases between them. This CDR3 is 11 amino acids long. The CDR3 bases are TGCAGCGTTTATCTGAGGGGGTCCTGGCATTTT. This translates into CSVYLRGSWHF.

The CDR3, as DNA: TGCGCCAGCAGCGTAGGGTTAGGAGTGGACTATGGCTACACCTTC. This sequence encodes CASSVGLGVDYGYTF. The V and J genes are TRBV5-1 and TRBJ1-2; D unclear. The germline gives CDR1 SGHRS, CDR2 YFSETQ. V gave up 4 bases and J gave up 3 bases, with 16 bases separating them. The CDR3 contains 15 residues.

The V call is TRBV27, the J call TRBJ1-4; TRBD1 matches 7 bases. Germline-derived CDR1 and CDR2 are MNHEY and SMNVEV (reference sequence). With 5 bases clipped from V and 4 bases from J, the junction kept 4 bases outside the gene matches. The length of the CDR3 is 14 residues. CDR3 sequence: CASSRQGGNEKLFF. CDR3 coding DNA: TGTGCCAGCAGTAGACAGGGAGGTAATGAAAAACTGTTTTTT.

J is TRBJ1-2 and V is TRBV28; D remains unclear. The V end was cut by 3 bases, the J end by 6 bases, with 11 bases between. The CDR3 has 13 residues. Germline V gene data show CDR1 as MDHEN and CDR2 as SYDVKM. The CDR3, as DNA: TGTGCCAGCAGTTTCGCGGGGAAGGATGGCTACACCTTC. The encoded protein is CASSFAGKDGYTF.

J is TRBJ2-5 and V is TRBV4-2; TRBD2 agrees at 8 bases. The CDR3 is made up of 15 amino acids. Germline loops: CDR1 LGHNA, CDR2 YNFKEQ. V lost 0 bases and J lost 1; bases outside the gene matches: 1. CDR3 sequence (DNA): TGTGCCAGCAGCCAAGATCGGGGGGGCCAAGAGACCCAGTACTTC. This codes for CASSQDRGGQETQYF.